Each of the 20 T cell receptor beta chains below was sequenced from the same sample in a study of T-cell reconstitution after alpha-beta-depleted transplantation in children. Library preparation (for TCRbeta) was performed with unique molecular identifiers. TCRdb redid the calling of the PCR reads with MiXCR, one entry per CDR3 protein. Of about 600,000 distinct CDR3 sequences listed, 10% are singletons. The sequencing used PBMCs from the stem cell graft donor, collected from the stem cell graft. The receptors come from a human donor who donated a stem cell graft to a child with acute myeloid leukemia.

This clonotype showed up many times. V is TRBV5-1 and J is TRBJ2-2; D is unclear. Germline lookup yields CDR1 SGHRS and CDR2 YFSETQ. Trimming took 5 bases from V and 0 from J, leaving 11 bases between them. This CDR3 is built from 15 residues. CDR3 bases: TGCGCCAGCAGTCCTCGGGCCGCGAACACCGGGGAGCTGTTTTTT. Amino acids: CASSPRAANTGELFF.

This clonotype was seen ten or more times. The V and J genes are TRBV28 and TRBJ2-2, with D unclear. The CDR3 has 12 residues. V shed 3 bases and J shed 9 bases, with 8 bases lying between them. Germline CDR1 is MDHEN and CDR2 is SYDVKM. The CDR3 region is CASSFLGRELFF. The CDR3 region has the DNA TGTGCCAGCAGTTTCTTAGGGAGGGAGCTGTTTTTT.

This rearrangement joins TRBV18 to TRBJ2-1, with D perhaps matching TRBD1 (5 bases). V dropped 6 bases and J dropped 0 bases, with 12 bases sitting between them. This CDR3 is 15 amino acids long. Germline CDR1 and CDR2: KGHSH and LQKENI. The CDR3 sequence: CASSLLDSSYNEQFF. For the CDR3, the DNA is TGTGCCAGCTCCCTCCTTGACAGCTCCTACAATGAGCAGTTCTTC.

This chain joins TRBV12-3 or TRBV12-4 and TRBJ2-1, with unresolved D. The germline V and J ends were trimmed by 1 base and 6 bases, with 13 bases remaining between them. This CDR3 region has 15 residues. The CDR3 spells CASSLGVTRSNEQFF. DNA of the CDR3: TGTGCCAGCAGTTTAGGGGTTACGCGTTCCAATGAGCAGTTCTTC.

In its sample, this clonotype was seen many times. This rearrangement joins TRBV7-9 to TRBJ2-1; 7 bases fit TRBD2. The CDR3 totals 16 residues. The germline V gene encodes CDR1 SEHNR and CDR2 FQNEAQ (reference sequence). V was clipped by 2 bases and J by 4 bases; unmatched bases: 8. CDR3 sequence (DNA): TGTGCCAGCAGCTTAAACCGGGCTAGCGGTTACAATGAGCAGTTCTTC. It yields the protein CASSLNRASGYNEQFF.

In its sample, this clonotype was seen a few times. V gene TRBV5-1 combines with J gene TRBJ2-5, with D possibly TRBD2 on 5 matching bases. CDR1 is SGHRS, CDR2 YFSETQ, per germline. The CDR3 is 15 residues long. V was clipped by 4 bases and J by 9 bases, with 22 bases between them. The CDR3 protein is CASSPTSSPEGAQYF. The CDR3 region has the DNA TGCGCCAGCAGCCCAACCTCTAGCCCCGAAGGTGCCCAGTACTTC. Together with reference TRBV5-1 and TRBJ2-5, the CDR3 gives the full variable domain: KAGVTQTPRYLIKTRGQQVTLSCSPISGHRSVSWYQQTPGQGLQFLFEYFSETQRNKGNFPGRFSGRQFSNSRSEMNVSTLELGDSALYLCASSPTSSPEGAQYFGPGTRLLVL.

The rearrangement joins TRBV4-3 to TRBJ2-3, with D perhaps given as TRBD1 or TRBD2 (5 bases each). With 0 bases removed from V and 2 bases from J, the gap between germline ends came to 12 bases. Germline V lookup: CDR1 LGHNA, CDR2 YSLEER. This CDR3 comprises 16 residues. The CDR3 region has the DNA TGCGCCAGCAGCCAAGAGTCCGGGACGGCCACAGATACGCAGTATTTT. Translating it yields CASSQESGTATDTQYF.

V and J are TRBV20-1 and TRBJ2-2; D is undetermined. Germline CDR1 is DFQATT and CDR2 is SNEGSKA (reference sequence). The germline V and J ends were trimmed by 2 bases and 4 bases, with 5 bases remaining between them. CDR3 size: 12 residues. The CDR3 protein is CSARFATGELFF. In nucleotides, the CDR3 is TGCAGTGCTAGATTTGCCACCGGGGAGCTGTTTTTT.

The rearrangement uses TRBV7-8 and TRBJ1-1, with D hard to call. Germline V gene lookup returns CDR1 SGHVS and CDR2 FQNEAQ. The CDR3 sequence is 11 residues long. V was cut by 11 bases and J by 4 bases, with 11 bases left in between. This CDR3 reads CAVYEGTEAFF. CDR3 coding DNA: TGTGCCGTTTACGAGGGCACTGAAGCTTTCTTT.

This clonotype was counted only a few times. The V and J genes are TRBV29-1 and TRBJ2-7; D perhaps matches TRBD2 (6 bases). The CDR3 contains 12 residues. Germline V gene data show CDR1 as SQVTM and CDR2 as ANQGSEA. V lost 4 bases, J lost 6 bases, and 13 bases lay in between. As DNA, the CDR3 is TGCAGCGTTGGGGGGGAGAGCCCCGAGCAGTACTTC. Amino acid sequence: CSVGGESPEQYF.

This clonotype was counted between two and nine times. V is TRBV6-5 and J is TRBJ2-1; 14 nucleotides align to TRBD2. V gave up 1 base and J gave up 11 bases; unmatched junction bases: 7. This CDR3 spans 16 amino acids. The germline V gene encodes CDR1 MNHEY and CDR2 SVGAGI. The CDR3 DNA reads TGTGCCAGCAGTTACTACGGGACTAGCGGGAGAATACAGCAGTTCTTC. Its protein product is CASSYYGTSGRIQQFF.

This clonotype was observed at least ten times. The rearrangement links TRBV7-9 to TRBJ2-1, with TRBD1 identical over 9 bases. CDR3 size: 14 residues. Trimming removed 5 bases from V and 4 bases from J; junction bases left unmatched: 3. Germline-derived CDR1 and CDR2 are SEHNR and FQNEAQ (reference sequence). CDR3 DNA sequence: TGTGCCAGCAGCGGGACAGGGAGGTACAATGAGCAGTTCTTC. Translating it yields CASSGTGRYNEQFF.

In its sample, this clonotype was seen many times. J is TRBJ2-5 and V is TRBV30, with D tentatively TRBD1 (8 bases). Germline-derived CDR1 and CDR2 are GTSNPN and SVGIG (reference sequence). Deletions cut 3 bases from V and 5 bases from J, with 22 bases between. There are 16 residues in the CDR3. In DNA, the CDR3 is TGTGCCTGGAGGTTATACTACAGGGGGGGCCAGGAGACCCAGTACTTC. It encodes CAWRLYYRGGQETQYF.

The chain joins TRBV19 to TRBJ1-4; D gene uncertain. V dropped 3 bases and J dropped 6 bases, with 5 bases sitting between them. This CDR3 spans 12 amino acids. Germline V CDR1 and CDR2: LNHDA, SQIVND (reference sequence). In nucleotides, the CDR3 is TGTGCCAGTAGTATGGGAGATGAAAAACTGTTTTTT. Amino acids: CASSMGDEKLFF.

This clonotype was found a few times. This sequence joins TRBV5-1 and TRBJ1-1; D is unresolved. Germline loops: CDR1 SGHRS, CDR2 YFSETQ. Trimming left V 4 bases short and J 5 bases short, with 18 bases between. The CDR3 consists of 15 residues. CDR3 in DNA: TGCGCCAGCAGCGTTTTCCGTGACACACGGACTGAAGCTTTCTTT. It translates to CASSVFRDTRTEAFF. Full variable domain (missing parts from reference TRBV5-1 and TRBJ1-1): KAGVTQTPRYLIKTRGQQVTLSCSPISGHRSVSWYQQTPGQGLQFLFEYFSETQRNKGNFPGRFSGRQFSNSRSEMNVSTLELGDSALYLCASSVFRDTRTEAFFGQGTRLTVV.

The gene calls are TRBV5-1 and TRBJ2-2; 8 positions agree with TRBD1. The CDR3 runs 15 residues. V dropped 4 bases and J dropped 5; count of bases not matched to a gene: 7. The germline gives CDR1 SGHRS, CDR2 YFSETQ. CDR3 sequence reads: CASSRQGTLTGELFF. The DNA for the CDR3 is TGCGCCAGCAGCCGACAGGGGACCCTGACCGGGGAGCTGTTTTTT.

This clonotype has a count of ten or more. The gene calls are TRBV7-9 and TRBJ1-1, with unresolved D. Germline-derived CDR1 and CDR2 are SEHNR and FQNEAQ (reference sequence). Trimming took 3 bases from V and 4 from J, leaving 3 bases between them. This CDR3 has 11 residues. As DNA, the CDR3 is TGTGCCAGCAGCTTGGCCACTGAAGCTTTCTTT. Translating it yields CASSLATEAFF.

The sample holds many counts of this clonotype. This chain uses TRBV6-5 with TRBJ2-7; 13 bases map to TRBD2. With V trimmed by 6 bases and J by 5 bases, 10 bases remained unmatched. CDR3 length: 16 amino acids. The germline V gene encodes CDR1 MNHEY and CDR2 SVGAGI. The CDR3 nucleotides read TGTGCCAGCAGCCGCACTACTAGCGGGAGGGCCCACGAGCAGTACTTC. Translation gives CASSRTTSGRAHEQYF.

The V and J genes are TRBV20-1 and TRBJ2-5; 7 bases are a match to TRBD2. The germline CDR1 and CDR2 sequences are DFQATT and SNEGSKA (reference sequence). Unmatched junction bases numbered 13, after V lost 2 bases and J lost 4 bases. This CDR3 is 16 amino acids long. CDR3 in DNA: TGCAGTGCTAGACCCCGGCTAGCGGTTAGCCCAGAGACCCAGTACTTC. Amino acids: CSARPRLAVSPETQYF.

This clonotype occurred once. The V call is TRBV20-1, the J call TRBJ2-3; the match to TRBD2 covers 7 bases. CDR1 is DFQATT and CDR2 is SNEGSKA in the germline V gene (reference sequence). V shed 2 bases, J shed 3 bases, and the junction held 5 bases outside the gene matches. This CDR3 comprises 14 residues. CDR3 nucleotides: TGCAGTGCTAGAATAATGGGAGGGACAGATACGCAGTATTTT. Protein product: CSARIMGGTDTQYF.